This TCR beta chain was retrieved from a study of molecular identifiers for immune sequencing clone quantification. Overall study context: Replicate RNA from 20,000 or 100,000 naive CD8 T cells formed five aliquots; four were sequenced.

Germline values: CDR1 DFQATT, CDR2 SNEGSKA (reference sequence). This CDR3 region has 18 residues. Points on this clonotype: The junction departs from germline at one end; a sequencing error may be responsible.

Sorting captured naive CD8 T cells as CD8+CD4-CCR7+CD45RA+. TCRdb reanalysed the PCR reads using MiXCR and keeps one entry per CDR3 protein. The sample includes some 12,000 distinct CDR3 sequences, about 18% of them seen just once. The chain joins TRBV20-1 to TRBJ2-7; 13 bases are shared with TRBD2. This sequence originates from a human donor in good health. Some libraries in this study had Jurkat cell RNA spiked in. Source material: naive CD8+ T cells from blood, with Jurkat cell RNA spiked in. Subset defined: FACS-sorted CD8+CD4-CCR7+CD45RA+ naive T cells. This CDR3 reads CSARGPGLAGPLAYEQHF. CDR3 coding DNA: TGCAGTGCTAGAGGGCCGGGACTAGCGGGACCCTTAGCCTACGAGCAGCACTTC.